This TCR beta chain was documented in a study of OX40 agonist ivuxolimab in advanced cancers. Whole-study context: Three patients had partial responses: one hepatocellular carcinoma, two cutaneous melanoma. Notes on the study in general: CD8+ T cells averaged more expanded clones than CD4+.

Sequencing used immunoSEQ multiplex PCR; TCRdb keeps in-frame clones, though not all of them. The table lists roughly 120,000 clones, about 90% of them singletons. It was autoimmune disease history or systemic immunosuppression that excluded patients. A word on this clone: Its antigen is still unknown.

CDR3 length: 13 amino acids. The V end lost 3 bases, the J end lost 6 bases, and 12 bases lay between the germline ends. Germline values: CDR1 KGHSH, CDR2 LQKENI. The J gene is TRBJ2-7, the V gene TRBV18; a possible D gene is TRBD1 (5 bases). This TCR derives from an adult with an advanced solid tumor such as melanoma, head and neck, liver or kidney cancer. This material consisted of CD4+ or CD8+ T cells sorted from blood, taken in a trial of the OX40 agonist ivuxolimab. The chain's CDR3 is CASSPTAGFEQYF. The CDR3 nucleotides are TGTGCCAGCTCACCGACCGCAGGGTTCGAGCAGTACTTC.